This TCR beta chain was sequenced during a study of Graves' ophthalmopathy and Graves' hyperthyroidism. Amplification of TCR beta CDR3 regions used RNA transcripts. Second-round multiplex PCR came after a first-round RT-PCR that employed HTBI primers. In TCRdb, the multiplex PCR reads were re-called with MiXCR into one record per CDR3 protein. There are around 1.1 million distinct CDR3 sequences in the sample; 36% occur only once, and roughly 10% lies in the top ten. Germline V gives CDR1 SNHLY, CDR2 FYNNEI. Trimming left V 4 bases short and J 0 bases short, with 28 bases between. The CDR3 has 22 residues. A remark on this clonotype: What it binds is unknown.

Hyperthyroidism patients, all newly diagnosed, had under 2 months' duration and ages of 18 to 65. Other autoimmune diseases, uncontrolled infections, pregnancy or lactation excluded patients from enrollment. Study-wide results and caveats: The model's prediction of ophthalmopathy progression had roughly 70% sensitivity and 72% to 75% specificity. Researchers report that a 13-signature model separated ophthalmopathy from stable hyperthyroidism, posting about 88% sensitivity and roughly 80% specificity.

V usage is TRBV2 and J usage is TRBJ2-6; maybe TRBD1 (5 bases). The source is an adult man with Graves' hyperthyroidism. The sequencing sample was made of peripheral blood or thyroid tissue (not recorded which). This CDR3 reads CASSVQATETDHTSSGANVLTF. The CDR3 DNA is TGTGCCAGCAGTGTTCAGGCCACCGAGACAGACCACACGAGCTCTGGGGCCAACGTCCTGACTTTC.